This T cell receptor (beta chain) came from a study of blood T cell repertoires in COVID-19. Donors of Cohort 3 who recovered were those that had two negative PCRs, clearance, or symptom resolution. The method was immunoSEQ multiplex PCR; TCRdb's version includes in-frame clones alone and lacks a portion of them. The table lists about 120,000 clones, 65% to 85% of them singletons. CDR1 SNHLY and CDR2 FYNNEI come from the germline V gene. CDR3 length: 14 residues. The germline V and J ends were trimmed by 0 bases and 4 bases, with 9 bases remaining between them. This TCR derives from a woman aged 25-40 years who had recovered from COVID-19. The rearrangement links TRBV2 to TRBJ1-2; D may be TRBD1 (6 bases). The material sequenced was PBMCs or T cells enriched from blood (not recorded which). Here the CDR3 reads CASSEASRGYGYTF. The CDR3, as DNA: TGTGCCAGCAGTGAAGCGTCCAGGGGCTATGGCTACACCTTC.